This record covers a single T cell receptor (beta chain). Assay: immunoSEQ multiplex PCR; the TCRdb copy retains only in-frame clones and omits some. The sample has tens of thousands of clones, 91% seen once; the top ten hold 3% to 4.5%. The CDR3 runs to 15 residues. CDR1 is SGHRS and CDR2 is YFSETQ in the germline V gene. With V trimmed by 0 bases and J by 4 bases, 5 bases remained unmatched. The data derive from a study of T cell changes during pregnancy in multiple sclerosis. The sequence derives from a female donor in good health, enrolled as a control in a pregnancy study. This specimen consisted of peripheral blood, obtained after pregnancy. The chain carries TRBV5-1 and TRBJ1-2; TRBD1 matches 8 bases. The CDR3 spells CASSLGRGPLYGYTF. DNA of the CDR3: TGCGCCAGCAGCTTGGGCAGGGGGCCTCTCTATGGCTACACCTTC. Filled out from reference TRBV5-1 and TRBJ1-2, the complete variable domain reads KAGVTQTPRYLIKTRGQQVTLSCSPISGHRSVSWYQQTPGQGLQFLFEYFSETQRNKGNFPGRFSGRQFSNSRSEMNVSTLELGDSALYLCASSLGRGPLYGYTFGSGTRLTVV.